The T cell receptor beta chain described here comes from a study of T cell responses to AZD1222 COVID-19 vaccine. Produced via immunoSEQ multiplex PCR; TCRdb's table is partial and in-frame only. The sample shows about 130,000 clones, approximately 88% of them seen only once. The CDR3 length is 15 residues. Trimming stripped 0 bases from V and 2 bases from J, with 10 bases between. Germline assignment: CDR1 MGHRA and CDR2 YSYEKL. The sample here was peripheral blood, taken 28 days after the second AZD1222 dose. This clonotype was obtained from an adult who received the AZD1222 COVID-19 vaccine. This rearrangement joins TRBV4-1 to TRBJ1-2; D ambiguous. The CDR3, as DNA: TGCGCCAGCAGCCAAGAGAGTTCGAGGAACTATGGCTACACCTTC. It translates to CASSQESSRNYGYTF.